The 3 T cell receptor beta chains below were found in one sample sequenced in a study of control samples from healthy donors and cancer patients. The table came from immunoSEQ multiplex PCR; TCRdb's copy has only in-frame clones and leaves some out. This table has 170,000 or so clones, 85% to 95% appearing once. The sample was blood. These receptors originate from a man in his thirties or forties in good health.

The chain employs TRBV11-2 and TRBJ2-7, with 10 positions matching TRBD2. Germline lookup yields CDR1 SGHAT and CDR2 FQNNGV. The CDR3 loop spans 14 amino acids. V shed 5 bases, J shed 2 bases, and the junction held 3 bases outside the gene matches. The CDR3 loop reads CASSPGLAPYEQYF. The CDR3 DNA reads as TGTGCCAGCAGCCCGGGACTAGCGCCCTACGAGCAGTACTTC.

The gene calls are TRBV6-2 or TRBV6-3 and TRBJ2-3, with D tentatively TRBD2 (6 bases). The V gene lost 4 bases and the J gene lost 2 bases, with 10 bases spanning the gap. The CDR3 has 14 residues. Germline lookup yields CDR1 MNHEY and CDR2 SVGEGT. The CDR3 loop is CASSWGLPTDTQYF. The CDR3 nucleotides are TGTGCCAGCAGTTGGGGACTTCCCACAGATACGCAGTATTTT.

The chain recombines TRBV28 with TRBJ1-1; D gene ambiguous. Germline loops: CDR1 MDHEN, CDR2 SYDVKM. Trimming pared 5 bases from V and 12 bases from J, leaving 16 bases between. CDR3 size: 12 residues. The DNA for the CDR3 is TGTGCCAGCAGTCGGGGAGCTCGGACGCCTTTCTTT. This encodes CASSRGARTPFF. Drawing the rest from reference TRBV28 and TRBJ1-1, the complete variable domain is DVKVTQSSRYLVKRTGEKVFLECVQDMDHENMFWYRQDPGLGLRLIYFSYDVKMKEKGDIPEGYSVSREKKERFSLILESASTNQTSMYLCASSRGARTPFFGQGTRLTVV.